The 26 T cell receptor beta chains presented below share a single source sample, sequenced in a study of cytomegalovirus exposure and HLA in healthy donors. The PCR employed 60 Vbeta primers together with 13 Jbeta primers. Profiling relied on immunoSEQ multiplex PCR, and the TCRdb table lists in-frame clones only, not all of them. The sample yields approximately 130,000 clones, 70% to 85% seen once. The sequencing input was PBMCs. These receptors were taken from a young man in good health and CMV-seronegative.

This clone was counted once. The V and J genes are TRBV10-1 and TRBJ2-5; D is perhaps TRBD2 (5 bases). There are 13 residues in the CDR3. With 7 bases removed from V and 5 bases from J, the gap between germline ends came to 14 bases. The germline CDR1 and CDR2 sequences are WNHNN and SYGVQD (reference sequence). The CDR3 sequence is CASNARTGETQYF. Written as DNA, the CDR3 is TGCGCCAGCAATGCCCGGACGGGGGAGACCCAGTACTTC.

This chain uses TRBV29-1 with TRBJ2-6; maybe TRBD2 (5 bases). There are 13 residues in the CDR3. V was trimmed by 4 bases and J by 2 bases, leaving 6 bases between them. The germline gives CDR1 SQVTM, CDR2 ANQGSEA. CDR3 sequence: CSVGGTGANVLTF. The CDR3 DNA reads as TGCAGCGTTGGAGGGACTGGGGCCAACGTCCTGACTTTC. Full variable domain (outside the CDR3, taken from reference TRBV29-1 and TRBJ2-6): SAVISQKPSRDICQRGTSLTIQCQVDSQVTMMFWYRQQPGQSLTLIATANQGSEATYESGFVIDKFPISRPNLTFSTLTVSNMSPEDSSIYLCSVGGTGANVLTFGAGSRLTVL.

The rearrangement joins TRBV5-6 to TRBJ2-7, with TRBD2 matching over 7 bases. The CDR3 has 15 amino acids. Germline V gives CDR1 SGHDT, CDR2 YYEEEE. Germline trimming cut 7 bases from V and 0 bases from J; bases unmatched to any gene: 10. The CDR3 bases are TGTGCCAGCCACGAAATAGCGGGTAGCTCCTACGAGCAGTACTTC. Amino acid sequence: CASHEIAGSSYEQYF. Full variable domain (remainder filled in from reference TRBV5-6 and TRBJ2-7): DAGVTQSPTHLIKTRGQQVTLRCSPKSGHDTVSWYQQALGQGPQFIFQYYEEEERQRGNFPDRFSGHQFPNYSSELNVNALLLGDSALYLCASHEIAGSSYEQYFGPGTRLTVT.

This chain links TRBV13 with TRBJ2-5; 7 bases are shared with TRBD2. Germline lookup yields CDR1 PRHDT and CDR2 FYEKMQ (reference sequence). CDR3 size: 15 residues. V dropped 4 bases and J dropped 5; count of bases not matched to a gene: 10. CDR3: CASSSSGNPRETQYF. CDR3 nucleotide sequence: TGTGCCAGCAGCTCTAGCGGCAATCCGAGGGAGACCCAGTACTTC.

This CDR3 is CASSIGGVLRDTEAFF. CDR3 coding DNA: TGTGCCAGTAGTATAGGTGGGGTGTTGAGGGACACTGAAGCTTTCTTT. The chain recombines TRBV19 with TRBJ1-1, with D uncertain. This CDR3 contains 16 residues. From germline, CDR1 is LNHDA and CDR2 SQIVND (reference sequence). V was clipped by 1 base and J by 3 bases, with 15 bases between them.

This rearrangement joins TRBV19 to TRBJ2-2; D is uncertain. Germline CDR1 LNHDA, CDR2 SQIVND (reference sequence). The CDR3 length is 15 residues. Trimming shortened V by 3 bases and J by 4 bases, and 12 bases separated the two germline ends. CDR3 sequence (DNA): TGTGCCAGTAGTATCTTGGGCAGCTCCACCGGGGAGCTGTTTTTT. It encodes CASSILGSSTGELFF.

The CDR3 loop reads CASSMILGSSGNTIYF. CDR3 nucleotides: TGTGCCAGCAGCATGATACTGGGGAGCTCTGGAAACACCATATATTTT. This chain uses TRBV5-6 with TRBJ1-3; no reliable D call. The V end was cut by 4 bases, the J end by 0 bases, with 14 bases between. The CDR3 totals 16 residues. Germline V CDR1 and CDR2: SGHDT, YYEEEE.

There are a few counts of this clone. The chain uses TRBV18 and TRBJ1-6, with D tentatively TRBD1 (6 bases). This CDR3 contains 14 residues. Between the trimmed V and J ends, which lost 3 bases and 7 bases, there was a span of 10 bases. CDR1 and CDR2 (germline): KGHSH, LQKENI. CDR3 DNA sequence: TGTGCCAGCTCACCTGGACAGACAAATTCACCCCTCCACTTT. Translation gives CASSPGQTNSPLHF.

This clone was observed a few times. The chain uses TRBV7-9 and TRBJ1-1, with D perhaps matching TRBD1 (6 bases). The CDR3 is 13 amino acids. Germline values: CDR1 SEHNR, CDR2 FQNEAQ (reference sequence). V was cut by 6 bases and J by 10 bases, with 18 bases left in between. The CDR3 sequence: CASSYDIKGVAFF. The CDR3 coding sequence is TGTGCCAGCAGTTACGACATCAAGGGGGTAGCTTTCTTT.

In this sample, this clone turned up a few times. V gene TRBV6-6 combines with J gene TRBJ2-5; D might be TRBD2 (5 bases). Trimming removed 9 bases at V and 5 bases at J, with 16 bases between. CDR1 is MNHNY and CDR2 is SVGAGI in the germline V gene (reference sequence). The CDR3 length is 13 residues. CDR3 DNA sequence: TGTGCCAGTAAGGGAGAGGGAATCGAGACCCAGTACTTC. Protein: CASKGEGIETQYF.

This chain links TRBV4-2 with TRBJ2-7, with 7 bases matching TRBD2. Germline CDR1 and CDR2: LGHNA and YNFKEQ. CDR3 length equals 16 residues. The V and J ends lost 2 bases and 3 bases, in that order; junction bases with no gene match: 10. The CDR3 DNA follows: TGTGCCAGCAGCCAAACGCAGGAACTAGCGTACTACGAGCAGTACTTC. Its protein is CASSQTQELAYYEQYF.

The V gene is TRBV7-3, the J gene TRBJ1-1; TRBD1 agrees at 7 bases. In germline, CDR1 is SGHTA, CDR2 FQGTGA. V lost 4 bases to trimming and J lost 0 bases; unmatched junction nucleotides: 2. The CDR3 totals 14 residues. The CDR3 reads CASSSQGVNTEAFF. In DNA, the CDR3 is TGTGCCAGCAGCTCCCAGGGGGTGAACACTGAAGCTTTCTTT.

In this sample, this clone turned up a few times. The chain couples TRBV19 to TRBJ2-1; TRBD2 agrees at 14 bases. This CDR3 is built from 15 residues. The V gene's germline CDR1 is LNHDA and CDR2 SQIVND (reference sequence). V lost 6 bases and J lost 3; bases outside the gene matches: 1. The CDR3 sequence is CASRGTSGGYNEQFF. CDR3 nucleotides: TGTGCCAGTAGGGGGACTAGCGGGGGCTACAATGAGCAGTTCTTC.

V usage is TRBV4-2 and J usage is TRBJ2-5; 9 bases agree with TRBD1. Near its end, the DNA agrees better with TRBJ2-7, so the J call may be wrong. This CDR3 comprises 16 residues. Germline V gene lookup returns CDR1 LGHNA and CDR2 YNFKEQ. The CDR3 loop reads CASSPSGQGSSYEQYF. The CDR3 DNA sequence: TGTGCCAGCAGCCCCTCCGGACAGGGGAGCTCCTACGAGCAGTACTTC.

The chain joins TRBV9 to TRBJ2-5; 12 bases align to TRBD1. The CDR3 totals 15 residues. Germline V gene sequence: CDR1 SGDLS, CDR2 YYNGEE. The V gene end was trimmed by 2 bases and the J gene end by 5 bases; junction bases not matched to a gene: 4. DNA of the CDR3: TGTGCCAGCAGCGTGGGACAGGGGGCATGGGAGACCCAGTACTTC. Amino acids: CASSVGQGAWETQYF.

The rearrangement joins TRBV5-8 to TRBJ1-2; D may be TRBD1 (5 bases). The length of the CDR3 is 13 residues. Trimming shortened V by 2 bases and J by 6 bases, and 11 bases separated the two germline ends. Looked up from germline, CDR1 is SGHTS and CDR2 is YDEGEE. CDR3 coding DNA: TGTGCCAGCAGCTTAGGAGGGACTGATGGCTACACCTTC. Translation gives CASSLGGTDGYTF.

CDR3 loop: CASSSRSYEQYF. CDR3 nucleotides: TGTGCCAGCAGCTCCCGCTCCTACGAGCAGTACTTC. The chain links TRBV11-3 to TRBJ2-7; D unclear. Germline V gene lookup returns CDR1 SGHNT and CDR2 YENEEA. V was pared by 4 bases and J by 0 bases, with 4 bases between. The CDR3 runs 12 residues.

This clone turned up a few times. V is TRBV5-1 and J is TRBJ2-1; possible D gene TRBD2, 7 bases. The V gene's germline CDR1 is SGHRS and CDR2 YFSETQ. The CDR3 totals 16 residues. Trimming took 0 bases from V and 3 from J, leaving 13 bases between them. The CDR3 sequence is CASSLVGGANYNEQFF. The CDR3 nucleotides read TGCGCCAGCAGCTTGGTGGGGGGGGCCAACTACAATGAGCAGTTCTTC.

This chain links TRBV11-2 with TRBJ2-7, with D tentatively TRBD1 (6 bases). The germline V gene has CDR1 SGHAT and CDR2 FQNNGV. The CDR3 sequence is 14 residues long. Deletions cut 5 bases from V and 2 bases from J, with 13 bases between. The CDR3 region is CASSGLRGPYEQYF. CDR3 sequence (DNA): TGTGCCAGCAGCGGCCTCAGGGGACCCTACGAGCAGTACTTC. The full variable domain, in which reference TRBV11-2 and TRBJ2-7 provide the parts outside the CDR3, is EAGVAQSPRYKIIEKRQSVAFWCNPISGHATLYWYQQILGQGPKLLIQFQNNGVVDDSQLPKDRFSAERLKGVDSTLKIQPAKLEDSAVYLCASSGLRGPYEQYFGPGTRLTVT.

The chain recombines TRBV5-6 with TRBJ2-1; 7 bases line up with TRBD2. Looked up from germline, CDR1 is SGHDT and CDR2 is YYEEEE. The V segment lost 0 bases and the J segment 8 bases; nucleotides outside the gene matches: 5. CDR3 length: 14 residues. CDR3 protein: CASSLGDYKDEQFF. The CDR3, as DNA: TGTGCCAGCAGCTTGGGGGACTATAAGGATGAGCAGTTCTTC. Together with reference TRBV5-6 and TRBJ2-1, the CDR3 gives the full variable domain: DAGVTQSPTHLIKTRGQQVTLRCSPKSGHDTVSWYQQALGQGPQFIFQYYEEEERQRGNFPDRFSGHQFPNYSSELNVNALLLGDSALYLCASSLGDYKDEQFFGPGTRLTVL.

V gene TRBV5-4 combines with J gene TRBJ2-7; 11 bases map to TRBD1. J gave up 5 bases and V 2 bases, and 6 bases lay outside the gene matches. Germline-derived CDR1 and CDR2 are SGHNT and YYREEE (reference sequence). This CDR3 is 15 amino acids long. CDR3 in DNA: TGTGCCAGCAGCTTCCCGGACAGGGGGCTTGACGAGCAGTACTTC. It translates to CASSFPDRGLDEQYF.

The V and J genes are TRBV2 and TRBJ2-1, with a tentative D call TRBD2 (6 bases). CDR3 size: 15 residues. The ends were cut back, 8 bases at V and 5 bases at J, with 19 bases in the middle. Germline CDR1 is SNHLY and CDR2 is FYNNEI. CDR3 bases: TGTGCCAGCTCTAGTCAGGGACTCCACAACAATGAGCAGTTCTTC. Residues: CASSSQGLHNNEQFF. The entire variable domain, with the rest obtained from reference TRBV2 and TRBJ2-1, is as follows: EPEVTQTPSHQVTQMGQEVILRCVPISNHLYFYWYRQILGQKVEFLVSFYNNEISEKSEIFDDQFSVERPDGSNFTLKIRSTKLEDSAMYFCASSSQGLHNNEQFFGPGTRLTVL.

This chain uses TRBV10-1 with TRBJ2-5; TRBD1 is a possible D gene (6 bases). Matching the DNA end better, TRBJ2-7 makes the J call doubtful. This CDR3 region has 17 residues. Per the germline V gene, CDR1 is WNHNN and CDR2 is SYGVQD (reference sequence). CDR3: CASSESGRGAPSYEQYF. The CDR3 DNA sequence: TGCGCCAGCAGTGAATCTGGCAGGGGAGCCCCCTCCTACGAGCAGTACTTC.

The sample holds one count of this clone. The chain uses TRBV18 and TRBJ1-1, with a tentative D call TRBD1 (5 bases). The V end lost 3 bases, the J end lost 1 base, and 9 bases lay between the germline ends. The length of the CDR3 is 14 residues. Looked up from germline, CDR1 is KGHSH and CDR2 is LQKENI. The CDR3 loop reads CASSPDGGNTEAFF. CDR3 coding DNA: TGTGCCAGCTCACCCGACGGGGGGAACACTGAAGCTTTCTTT.

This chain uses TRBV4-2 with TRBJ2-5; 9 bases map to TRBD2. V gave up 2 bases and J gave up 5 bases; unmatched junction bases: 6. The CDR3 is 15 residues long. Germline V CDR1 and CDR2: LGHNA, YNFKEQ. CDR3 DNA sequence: TGTGCCAGCAGCCAACCGGGACTAGCTCGGGAGACCCAGTACTTC. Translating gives CASSQPGLARETQYF.

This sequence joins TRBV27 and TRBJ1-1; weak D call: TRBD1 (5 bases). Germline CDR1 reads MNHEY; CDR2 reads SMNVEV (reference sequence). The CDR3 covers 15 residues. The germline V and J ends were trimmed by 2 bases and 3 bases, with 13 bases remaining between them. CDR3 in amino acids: CASSLRWGSHTEAFF. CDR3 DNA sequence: TGTGCCAGCAGTTTAAGGTGGGGCTCTCACACTGAAGCTTTCTTT.